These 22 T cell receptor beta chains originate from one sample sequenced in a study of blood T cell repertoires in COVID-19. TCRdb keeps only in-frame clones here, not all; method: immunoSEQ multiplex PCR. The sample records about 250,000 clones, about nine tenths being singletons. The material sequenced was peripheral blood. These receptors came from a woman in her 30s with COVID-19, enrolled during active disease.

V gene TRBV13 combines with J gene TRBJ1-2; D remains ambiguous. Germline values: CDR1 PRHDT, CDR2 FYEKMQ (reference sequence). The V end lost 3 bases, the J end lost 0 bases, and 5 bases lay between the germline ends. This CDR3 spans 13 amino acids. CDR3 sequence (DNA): TGTGCCAGCAGCTTTATAGCTAACTATGGCTACACCTTC. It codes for CASSFIANYGYTF.

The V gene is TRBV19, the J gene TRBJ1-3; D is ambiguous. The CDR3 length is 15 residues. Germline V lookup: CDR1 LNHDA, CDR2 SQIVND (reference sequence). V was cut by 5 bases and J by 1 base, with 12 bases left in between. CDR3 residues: CASSEQQGSGNTIYF. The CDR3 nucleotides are TGTGCCAGTAGTGAACAGCAAGGATCTGGAAACACCATATATTTT.

CDR3 amino acids: CASSLAGSRYAEQYV. CDR3 coding DNA: TGTGCCAGCTCTCTAGCCGGTTCTAGGTACGCCGAGCAGTACGTC. The chain carries TRBV18 and TRBJ2-7; D may be TRBD2 (5 bases). Germline values: CDR1 KGHSH, CDR2 LQKENI. The CDR3 runs to 15 residues. With 6 bases removed from V and 6 bases from J, the gap between germline ends came to 21 bases.

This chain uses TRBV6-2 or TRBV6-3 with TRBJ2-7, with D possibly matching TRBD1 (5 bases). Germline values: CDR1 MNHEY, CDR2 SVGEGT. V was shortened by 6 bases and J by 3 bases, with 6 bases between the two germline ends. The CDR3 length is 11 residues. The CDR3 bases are TGTGCCAGCAGCGACAGCTACGAGCAGTACGTC. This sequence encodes CASSDSYEQYV.

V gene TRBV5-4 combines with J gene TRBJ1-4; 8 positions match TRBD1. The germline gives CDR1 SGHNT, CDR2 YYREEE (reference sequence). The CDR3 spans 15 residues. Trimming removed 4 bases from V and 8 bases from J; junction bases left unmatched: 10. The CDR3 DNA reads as TGTGCCAGCAGCGCGGGGACAGGCCAAAGAGAAAAACTGTTTTTT. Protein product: CASSAGTGQREKLFF.

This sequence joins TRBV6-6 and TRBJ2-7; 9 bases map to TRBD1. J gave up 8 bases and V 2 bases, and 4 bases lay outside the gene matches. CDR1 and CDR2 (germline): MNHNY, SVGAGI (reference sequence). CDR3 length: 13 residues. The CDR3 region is CASSYRTGEKQYV. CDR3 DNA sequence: TGTGCCAGCAGTTACCGGACAGGGGAGAAGCAGTACGTC.

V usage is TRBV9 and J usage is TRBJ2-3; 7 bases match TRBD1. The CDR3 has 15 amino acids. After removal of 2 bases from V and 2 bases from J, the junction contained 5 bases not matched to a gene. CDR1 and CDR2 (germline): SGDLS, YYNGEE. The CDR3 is CASSVGDSTTDTQYF. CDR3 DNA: TGTGCCAGCAGCGTCGGGGACAGCACCACAGATACGCAGTATTTT.

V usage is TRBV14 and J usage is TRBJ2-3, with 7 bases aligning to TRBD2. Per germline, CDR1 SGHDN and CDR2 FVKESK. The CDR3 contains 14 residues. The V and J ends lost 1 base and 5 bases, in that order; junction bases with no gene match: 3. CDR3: CASSQVSGKDTQYF. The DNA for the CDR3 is TGTGCCAGCAGCCAAGTGAGCGGGAAAGATACGCAGTATTTT.

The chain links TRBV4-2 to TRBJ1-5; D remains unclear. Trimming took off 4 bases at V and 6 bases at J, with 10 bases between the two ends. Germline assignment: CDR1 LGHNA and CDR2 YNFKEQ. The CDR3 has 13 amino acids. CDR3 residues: CASSPGHGQPQHF. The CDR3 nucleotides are TGTGCCAGCAGCCCAGGTCACGGTCAGCCCCAGCATTTT.

CDR3 nucleotide sequence: TGTGCCATCAGTCCCCAGGAAGGGGCTGGTGAGCAGTTCTTC. It encodes CAISPQEGAGEQFF. V gene TRBV10-3 combines with J gene TRBJ2-1; tentative D call: TRBD1 (5 bases). CDR1 and CDR2 (germline): ENHRY, SYGVKD. The CDR3 runs 14 residues. V lost 5 bases, J lost 9 bases, and 17 bases lay in between.

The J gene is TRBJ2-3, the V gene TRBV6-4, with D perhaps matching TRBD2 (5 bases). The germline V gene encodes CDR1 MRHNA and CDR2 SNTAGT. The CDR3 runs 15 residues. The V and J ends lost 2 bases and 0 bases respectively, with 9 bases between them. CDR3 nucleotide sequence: TGTGCCAGCAGTGACGCGGCGGGTAGCACAGATACGCAGTATTTT. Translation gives CASSDAAGSTDTQYF.

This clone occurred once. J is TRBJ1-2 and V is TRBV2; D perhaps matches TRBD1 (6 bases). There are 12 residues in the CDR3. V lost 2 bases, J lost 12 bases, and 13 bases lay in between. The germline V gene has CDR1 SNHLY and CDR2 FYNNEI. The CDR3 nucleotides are TGTGCCAGCAGTGAAAGACAGGCTGGTCACACCTTC. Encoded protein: CASSERQAGHTF.

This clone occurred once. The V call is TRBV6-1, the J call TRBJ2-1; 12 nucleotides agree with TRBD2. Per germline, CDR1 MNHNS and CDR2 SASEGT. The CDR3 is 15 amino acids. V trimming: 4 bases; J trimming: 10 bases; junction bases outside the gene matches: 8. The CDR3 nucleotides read TGTGCCAGCAGTGGATCTAGCGGGGGGGCTGGGGAGCAGTTCTTC. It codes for CASSGSSGGAGEQFF.

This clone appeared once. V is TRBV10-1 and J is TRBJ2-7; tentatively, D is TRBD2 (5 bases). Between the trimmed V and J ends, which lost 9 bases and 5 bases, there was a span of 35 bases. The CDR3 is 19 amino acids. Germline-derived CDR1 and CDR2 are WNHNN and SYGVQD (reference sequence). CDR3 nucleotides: TGCGCCAGTTCGCCAGTTCGGGGTGTTCGGCCTAGCTTGCCAAACGAGCAGTACTTC. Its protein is CASSPVRGVRPSLPNEQYF.

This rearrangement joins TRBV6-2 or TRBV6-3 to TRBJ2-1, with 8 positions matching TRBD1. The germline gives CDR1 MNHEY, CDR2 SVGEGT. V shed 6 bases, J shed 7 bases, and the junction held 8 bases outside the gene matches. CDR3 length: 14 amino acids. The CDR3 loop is CASSHWTGLNEQFF. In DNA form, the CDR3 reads TGTGCCAGCAGCCATTGGACAGGGCTGAATGAGCAGTTCTTC.

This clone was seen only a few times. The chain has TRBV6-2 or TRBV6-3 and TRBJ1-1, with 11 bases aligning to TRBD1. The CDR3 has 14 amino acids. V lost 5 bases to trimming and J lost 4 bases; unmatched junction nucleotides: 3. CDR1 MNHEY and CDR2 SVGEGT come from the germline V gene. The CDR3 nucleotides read TGTGCCAGCAGTCCGGACAGGGGGCGCACTGAAGCTTTCTTT. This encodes CASSPDRGRTEAFF.

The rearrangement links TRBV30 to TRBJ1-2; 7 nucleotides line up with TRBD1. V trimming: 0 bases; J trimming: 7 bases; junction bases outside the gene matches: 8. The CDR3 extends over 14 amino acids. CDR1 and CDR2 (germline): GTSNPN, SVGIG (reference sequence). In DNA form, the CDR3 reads TGTGCCTGGAGTGTCACAGGGGATGCAGGTGGCTACACCTTC. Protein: CAWSVTGDAGGYTF.

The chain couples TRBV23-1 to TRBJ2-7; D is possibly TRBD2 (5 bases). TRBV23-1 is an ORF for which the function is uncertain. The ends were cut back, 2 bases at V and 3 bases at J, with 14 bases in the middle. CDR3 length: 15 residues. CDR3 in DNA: TGCGCCAGCAGTCAACTATCGGACTCTTACTACGAGCAGTACGTC. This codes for CASSQLSDSYYEQYV.

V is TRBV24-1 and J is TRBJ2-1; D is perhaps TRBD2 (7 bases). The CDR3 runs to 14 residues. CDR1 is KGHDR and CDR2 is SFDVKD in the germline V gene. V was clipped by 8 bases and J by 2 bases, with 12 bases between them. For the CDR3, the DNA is TGTGCCACCACTGGGGGGGCGGCCTACAATGAGCAGTTCTTC. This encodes CATTGGAAYNEQFF.

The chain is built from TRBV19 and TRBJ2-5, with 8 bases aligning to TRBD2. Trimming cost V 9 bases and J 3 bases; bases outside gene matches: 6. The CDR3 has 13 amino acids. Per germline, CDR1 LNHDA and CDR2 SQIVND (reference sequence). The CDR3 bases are TGTGCCAGCCGAACAGCGGGAGAAGAGACCCAGTACTTC. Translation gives CASRTAGEETQYF.

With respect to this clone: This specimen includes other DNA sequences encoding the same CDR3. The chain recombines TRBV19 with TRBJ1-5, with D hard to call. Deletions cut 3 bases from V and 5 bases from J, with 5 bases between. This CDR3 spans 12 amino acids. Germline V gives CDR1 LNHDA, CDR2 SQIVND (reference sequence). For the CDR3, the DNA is TGTGCCAGTAGTATCTTAGATCAGCCCCAGCATTTT. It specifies CASSILDQPQHF.

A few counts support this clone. This chain's CDR3 is CATCPAMGRGNTIYF. The CDR3 nucleotides read TGTGCCACGTGCCCGGCTATGGGGCGCGGAAACACCATATATTTT. The V call is TRBV27, the J call TRBJ1-3, with D possibly TRBD1 on 5 matching bases. The CDR3 has 15 amino acids. Germline V gene sequence: CDR1 MNHEY, CDR2 SMNVEV (reference sequence). V lost 10 bases to trimming and J lost 4 bases, with 20 bases between them.